A single sample is the source of the 14 T cell receptor beta chains below, sequenced in a study of long-term antiretroviral therapy in people with HIV. Version v3.0 of the immunoSEQ assay ran at survey level. Here immunoSEQ multiplex PCR was the method, and the copy in TCRdb shows in-frame clones only, minus some. The table records tens of thousands of clones, 84% of them present only once. Source: unsorted PBMCs, taken 1.9 years after starting antiretroviral therapy. The receptors derive from a woman aged 45 to 65 with HIV.

The CDR3 loop is CASSFPGGNVMIEKLFF. The DNA of the CDR3 is TGTGCCAGCAGCTTCCCAGGGGGGAACGTAATGATCGAAAAACTGTTTTTT. This chain joins TRBV7-2 and TRBJ1-4; 7 bases are a match to TRBD1. The CDR3 extends over 17 amino acids. Germline V gene data show CDR1 as SGHTA and CDR2 as FQGNSA. V shed 3 bases, J shed 8 bases, and the junction held 15 bases outside the gene matches. The variable domain in full, completed from reference TRBV7-2 and TRBJ1-4, reads GAGVSQSPSNKVTEKGKDVELRCDPISGHTALYWYRQSLGQGLEFLIYFQGNSAPDKSGLPSDRFSAERTGGSVSTLTIQRTQQEDSAVYLCASSFPGGNVMIEKLFFGSGTQLSVL.

The CDR3 loop is CSVESLRTGVGYEQYF. The CDR3 DNA follows: TGCAGCGTTGAATCCCTCCGGACAGGGGTAGGCTACGAGCAGTACTTC. This sequence joins TRBV29-1 and TRBJ2-7; 9 positions match TRBD1. The CDR3 runs to 16 residues. Germline loops: CDR1 SQVTM, CDR2 ANQGSEA. Unmatched junction bases numbered 11, after V lost 2 bases and J lost 3 bases.

The CDR3 here is CASSLDGPEAFF. CDR3 coding DNA: TGTGCCAGCAGCTTAGATGGGCCTGAAGCTTTCTTT. This chain joins TRBV7-2 and TRBJ1-1; no firm D call. Trimming shortened V by 1 base and J by 6 bases, and 6 bases separated the two germline ends. Germline-derived CDR1 and CDR2 are SGHTA and FQGNSA. CDR3 length equals 12 residues.

This chain connects TRBV10-3 to TRBJ1-4, with D maybe TRBD1 (6 bases). The germline CDR1 and CDR2 sequences are ENHRY and SYGVKD. The CDR3 extends over 13 amino acids. V dropped 11 bases and J dropped 2 bases, with 12 bases sitting between them. This CDR3 reads CASQQGTNEKLFF. The CDR3 DNA reads TGTGCCTCGCAACAGGGCACTAATGAAAAACTGTTTTTT.

The gene calls are TRBV5-1 and TRBJ2-3; 14 bases fit TRBD2. The CDR3 is made up of 16 amino acids. Germline trimming cut 3 bases from V and 5 bases from J; bases unmatched to any gene: 5. Germline V lookup: CDR1 SGHRS, CDR2 YFSETQ. CDR3 nucleotides: TGCGCCAGCAGCTCGGGACTAGCGGGAGTGGAAGATACGCAGTATTTT. Encoded protein: CASSSGLAGVEDTQYF.

The genes are TRBV6-5 and TRBJ1-4; D is undetermined. Germline lookup yields CDR1 MNHEY and CDR2 SVGAGI. V gave up 0 bases and J gave up 0 bases, with 8 bases separating them. This CDR3 is built from 16 residues. CDR3 in amino acids: CASSYSPRATNEKLFF. CDR3 nucleotide sequence: TGTGCCAGCAGTTACTCTCCGCGGGCAACTAATGAAAAACTGTTTTTT.

The chain links TRBV4-3 to TRBJ2-2, with D possibly being TRBD2 (5 bases). The CDR3 is 15 amino acids. V shed 2 bases and J shed 0 bases, with 7 bases lying between them. CDR1 LGHNA and CDR2 YSLEER come from the germline V gene. CDR3 DNA sequence: TGCGCCAGCAGCCAAACGGGGACGAACACCGGGGAGCTGTTTTTT. Translating gives CASSQTGTNTGELFF.

The chain is built from TRBV5-1 and TRBJ2-3; D call uncertain. The germline gives CDR1 SGHRS, CDR2 YFSETQ. V dropped 1 base and J dropped 2 bases, with 11 bases sitting between them. CDR3 length: 15 residues. CDR3 loop: CASSLRGGPTDTQYF. For the CDR3, the DNA is TGCGCCAGCAGCTTGAGAGGCGGCCCCACAGATACGCAGTATTTT.

This chain links TRBV18 with TRBJ2-2; TRBD1 aligns across 10 bases. The CDR3 runs to 16 residues. Losses at the gene ends were 1 base for V and 6 bases for J; bases not matched to a gene: 5. CDR1 and CDR2 from the germline V gene are KGHSH and LQKENI. CDR3 nucleotide sequence: TGTGCCAGCTCACCACAGAGACAGGGGGCTCCCGGGGAGCTGTTTTTT. Protein: CASSPQRQGAPGELFF. Full variable domain (remainder filled in from reference TRBV18 and TRBJ2-2): NAGVMQNPRHLVRRRGQEARLRCSPMKGHSHVYWYRQLPEEGLKFMVYLQKENIIDESGMPKERFSAEFPKEGPSILRIQQVVRGDSAAYFCASSPQRQGAPGELFFGEGSRLTVL.

The table lists this clone with a few counts. The V gene is TRBV6-1, the J gene TRBJ1-1; no clear D. V dropped 2 bases and J dropped 8 bases, with 12 bases sitting between them. The CDR3 spans 13 residues. Germline V lookup: CDR1 MNHNS, CDR2 SASEGT. The CDR3 reads CASSESQFVEAFF. CDR3 bases: TGTGCCAGCAGTGAAAGCCAGTTCGTCGAAGCTTTCTTT.

This clone has a handful of counts. This CDR3 is CASSPGPVSAPQHF. CDR3 sequence (DNA): TGTGCCAGCAGTCCAGGACCGGTTTCGGCGCCCCAGCATTTT. This chain joins TRBV28 and TRBJ1-5; D remains ambiguous. Germline V gene data show CDR1 as MDHEN and CDR2 as SYDVKM. Trimming left V 5 bases short and J 9 bases short, with 17 bases between. The CDR3 spans 14 residues.

The chain couples TRBV5-4 to TRBJ1-4, with D unresolved. Germline assignment: CDR1 SGHNT and CDR2 YYREEE (reference sequence). The CDR3 has 16 residues. V was clipped by 0 bases and J by 3 bases, with 12 bases between them. Written as DNA, the CDR3 is TGTGCCAGCAGCTTGGGAGTGGCCGGTCCTAATGAAAAACTGTTTTTT. As protein: CASSLGVAGPNEKLFF.

The rearrangement links TRBV7-9 to TRBJ1-2; maybe TRBD1 (6 bases). The germline V gene has CDR1 SEHNR and CDR2 FQNEAQ (reference sequence). V lost 5 bases to trimming and J lost 0 bases, with 16 bases between them. The CDR3 contains 16 residues. The DNA for the CDR3 is TGTGCCAGCAGCCCCCAAGGGGGGAAACCTAACTATGGCTACACCTTC. Its translation is CASSPQGGKPNYGYTF.

The chain recombines TRBV6-4 with TRBJ1-5; 8 nucleotides line up with TRBD1. The CDR3 consists of 16 residues. Germline CDR1 MRHNA, CDR2 SNTAGT. V shed 2 bases, J shed 3 bases, and the junction held 6 bases outside the gene matches. The CDR3 loop is CASSDPPGGINQPQHF. The CDR3 DNA reads TGTGCCAGCAGTGACCCTCCAGGGGGCATCAATCAGCCCCAGCATTTT.